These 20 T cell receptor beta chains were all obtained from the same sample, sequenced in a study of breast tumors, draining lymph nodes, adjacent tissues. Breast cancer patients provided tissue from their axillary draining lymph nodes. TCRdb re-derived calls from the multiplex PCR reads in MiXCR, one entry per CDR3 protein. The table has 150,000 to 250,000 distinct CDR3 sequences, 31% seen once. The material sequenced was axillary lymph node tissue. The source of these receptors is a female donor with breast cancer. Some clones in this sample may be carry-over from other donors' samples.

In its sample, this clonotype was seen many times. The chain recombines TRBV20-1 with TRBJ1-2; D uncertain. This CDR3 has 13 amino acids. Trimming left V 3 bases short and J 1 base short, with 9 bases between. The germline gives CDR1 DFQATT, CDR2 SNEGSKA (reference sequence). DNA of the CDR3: TGCAGTGCTAGCCACATTAGTAACTATGGCTACACCTTC. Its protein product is CSASHISNYGYTF.

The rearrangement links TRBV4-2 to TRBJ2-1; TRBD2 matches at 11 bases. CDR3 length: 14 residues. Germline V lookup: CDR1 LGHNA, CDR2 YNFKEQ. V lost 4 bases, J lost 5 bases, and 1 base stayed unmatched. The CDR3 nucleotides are TGTGCCAGCAGCCCACTAGCGGGAGACAATGAGCAGTTCTTC. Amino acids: CASSPLAGDNEQFF.

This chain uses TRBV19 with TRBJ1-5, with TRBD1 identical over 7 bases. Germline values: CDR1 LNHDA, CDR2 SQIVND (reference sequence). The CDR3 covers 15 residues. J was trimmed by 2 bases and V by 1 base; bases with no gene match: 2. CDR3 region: CASSIGQGGNQPQHF. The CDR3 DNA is TGTGCCAGTAGTATAGGACAGGGCGGCAATCAGCCCCAGCATTTT.

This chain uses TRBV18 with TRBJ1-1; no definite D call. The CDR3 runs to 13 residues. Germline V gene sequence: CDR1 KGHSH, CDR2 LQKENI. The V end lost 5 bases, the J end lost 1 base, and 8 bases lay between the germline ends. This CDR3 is CASSSDGNTEAFF. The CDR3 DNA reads TGTGCCAGCTCAAGTGACGGGAACACTGAAGCTTTCTTT.

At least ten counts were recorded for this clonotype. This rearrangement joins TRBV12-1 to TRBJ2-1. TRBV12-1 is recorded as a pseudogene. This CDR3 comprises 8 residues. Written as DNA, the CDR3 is TGTGCCACCCAGGCTCAGTTCTTC. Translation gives CATQAQFF.

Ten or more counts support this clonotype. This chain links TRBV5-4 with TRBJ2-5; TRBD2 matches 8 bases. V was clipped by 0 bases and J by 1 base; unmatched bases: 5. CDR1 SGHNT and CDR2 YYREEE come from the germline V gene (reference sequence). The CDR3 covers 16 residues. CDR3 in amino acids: CASSLVGGGPQETQYF. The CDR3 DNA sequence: TGTGCCAGCAGCTTGGTGGGCGGGGGGCCCCAAGAGACCCAGTACTTC.

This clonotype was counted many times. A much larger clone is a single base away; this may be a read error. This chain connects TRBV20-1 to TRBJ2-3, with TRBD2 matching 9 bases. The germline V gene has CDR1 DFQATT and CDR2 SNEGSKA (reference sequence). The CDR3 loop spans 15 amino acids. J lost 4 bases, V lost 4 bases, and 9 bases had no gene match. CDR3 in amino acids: CSATMTSGLADTQYF. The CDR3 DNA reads TGCAGTGCTACCATGACTAGCGGATTAGCAGATACGCAGTATTTT.

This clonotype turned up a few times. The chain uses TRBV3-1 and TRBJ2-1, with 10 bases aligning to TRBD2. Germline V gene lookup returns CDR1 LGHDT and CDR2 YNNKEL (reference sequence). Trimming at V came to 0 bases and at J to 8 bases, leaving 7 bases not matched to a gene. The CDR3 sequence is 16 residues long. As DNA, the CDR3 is TGTGCCAGCAGCCAAGATAAACTAGCGGGGAACGATGAGCAGTTCTTC. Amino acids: CASSQDKLAGNDEQFF.

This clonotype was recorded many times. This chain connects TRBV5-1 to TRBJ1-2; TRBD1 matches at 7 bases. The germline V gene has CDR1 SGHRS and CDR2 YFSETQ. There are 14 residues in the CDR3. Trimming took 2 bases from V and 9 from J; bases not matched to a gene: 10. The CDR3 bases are TGCGCCAGCAGCTTAGGACAGGAAGCTTATAGCTACACCTTC. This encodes CASSLGQEAYSYTF.

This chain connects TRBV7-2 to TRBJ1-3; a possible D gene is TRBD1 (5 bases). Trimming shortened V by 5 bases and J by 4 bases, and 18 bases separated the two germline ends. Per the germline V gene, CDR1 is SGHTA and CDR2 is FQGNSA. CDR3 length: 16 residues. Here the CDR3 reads CASSDSRRGGGNTIYF. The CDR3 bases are TGTGCCAGCAGCGACTCCCGGAGGGGCGGCGGAAACACCATATATTTT.

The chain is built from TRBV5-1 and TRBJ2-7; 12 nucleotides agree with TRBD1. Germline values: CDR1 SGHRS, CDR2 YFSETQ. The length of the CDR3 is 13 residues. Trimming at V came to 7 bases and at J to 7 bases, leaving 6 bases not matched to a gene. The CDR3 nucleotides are TGCGCCAGCCGGGGACAGGGGGCGAGGGAGCAGTACTTC. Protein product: CASRGQGAREQYF.

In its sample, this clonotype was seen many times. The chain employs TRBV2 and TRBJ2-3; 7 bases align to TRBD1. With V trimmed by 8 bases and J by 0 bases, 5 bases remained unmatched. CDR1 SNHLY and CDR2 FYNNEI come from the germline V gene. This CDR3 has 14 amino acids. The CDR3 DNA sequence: TGTGCCAGCGGCGAGGACAGGAGCACAGATACGCAGTATTTT. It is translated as CASGEDRSTDTQYF.

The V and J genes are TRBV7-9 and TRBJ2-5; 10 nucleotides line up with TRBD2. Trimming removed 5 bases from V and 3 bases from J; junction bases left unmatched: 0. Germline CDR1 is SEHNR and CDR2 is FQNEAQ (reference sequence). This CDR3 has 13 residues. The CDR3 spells CASSGLAEETQYF. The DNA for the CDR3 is TGTGCCAGCAGCGGACTAGCGGAAGAGACCCAGTACTTC.

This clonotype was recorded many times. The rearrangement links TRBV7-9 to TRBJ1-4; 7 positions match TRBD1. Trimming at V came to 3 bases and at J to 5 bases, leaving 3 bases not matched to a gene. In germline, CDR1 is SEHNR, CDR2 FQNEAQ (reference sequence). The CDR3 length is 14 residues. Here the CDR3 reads CASSFRGRNEKLFF. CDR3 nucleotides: TGTGCCAGCAGCTTCAGGGGGAGGAATGAAAAACTGTTTTTT.

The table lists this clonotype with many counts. CDR3 in DNA: TGTGCCAGCAGCCCTCCGGGACTGATGGACCCCTCGGCCCTCCACTTT. This codes for CASSPPGLMDPSALHF. V is TRBV5-8 and J is TRBJ1-6, with TRBD1 as a possible D gene (5 bases). In germline, CDR1 is SGHTS, CDR2 YDEGEE. This CDR3 comprises 16 residues. The V end lost 4 bases, the J end lost 14 bases, and 25 bases lay between the germline ends.

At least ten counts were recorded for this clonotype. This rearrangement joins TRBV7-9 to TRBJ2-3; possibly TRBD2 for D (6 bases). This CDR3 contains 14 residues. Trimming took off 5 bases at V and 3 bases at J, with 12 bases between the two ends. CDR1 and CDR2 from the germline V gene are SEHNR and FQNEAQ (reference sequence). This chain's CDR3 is CASSPIGGTDTQYF. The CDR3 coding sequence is TGTGCCAGCAGCCCCATCGGGGGAACAGATACGCAGTATTTT.

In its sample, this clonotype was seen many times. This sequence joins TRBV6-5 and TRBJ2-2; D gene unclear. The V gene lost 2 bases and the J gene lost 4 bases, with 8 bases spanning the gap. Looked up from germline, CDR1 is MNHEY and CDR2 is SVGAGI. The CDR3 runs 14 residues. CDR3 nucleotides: TGTGCCAGCAGTTACGTCTCGGCCACCGGGGAGCTGTTTTTT. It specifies CASSYVSATGELFF.

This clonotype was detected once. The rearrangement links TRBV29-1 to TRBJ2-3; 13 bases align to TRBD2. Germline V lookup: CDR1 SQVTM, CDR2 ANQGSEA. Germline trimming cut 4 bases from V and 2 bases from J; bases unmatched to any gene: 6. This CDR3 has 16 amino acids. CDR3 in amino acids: CSVGGTSGIPTDTQYF. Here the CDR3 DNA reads TGCAGCGTTGGTGGGACTAGCGGGATCCCCACAGATACGCAGTATTTT.

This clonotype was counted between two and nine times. The CDR3 is CASSPTDRPLGDGELFF. CDR3 in DNA: TGTGCCAGCAGCCCGACAGATAGGCCCCTGGGGGACGGGGAGCTGTTTTTT. V usage is TRBV3-1 and J usage is TRBJ2-2, with D perhaps being TRBD1 or TRBD2 (5 bases each). This CDR3 spans 17 amino acids. CDR1 and CDR2 (germline): LGHDT, YNNKEL (reference sequence). The V end lost 4 bases, the J end lost 7 bases, and 22 bases lay between the germline ends.

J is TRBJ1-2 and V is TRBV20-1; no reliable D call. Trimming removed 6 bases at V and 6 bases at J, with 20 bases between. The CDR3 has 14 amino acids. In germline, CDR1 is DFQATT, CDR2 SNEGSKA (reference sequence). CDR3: CSATGGVSDNGYTF. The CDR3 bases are TGCAGTGCCACGGGTGGGGTTAGTGACAATGGCTACACCTTC.